Below, 4 T cell receptor beta chains from the same sample are listed, as sequenced in a study of T cells after yellow fever vaccination. One entry per CDR3 protein results from TCRdb running MiXCR on the 5' RACE reads. This repertoire shows around 350,000 distinct CDR3 sequences, about 6% found once; its top ten account for 15%. The source was PBMCs, collected 5 days after the yellow fever booster vaccination. These receptors originate from a man in his thirties or forties who received the YFV17D yellow fever vaccine.

On this clonotype: A read error may be the cause here, since a much bigger clone is one base away. The genes are TRBV10-3 and TRBJ2-1; a possible D gene is TRBD2 (6 bases). Per germline, CDR1 ENHRY and CDR2 SYGVKD. Trimming cost V 5 bases and J 8 bases, with 19 bases left between them. This CDR3 region has 15 residues. CDR3 loop: CAISPQGGTFDEQFF. CDR3 sequence (DNA): TGTGCCATCAGTCCCCAGGGCGGGACCTTCGATGAGCAGTTCTTC.

This clonotype was found a few times. The chain has TRBV20-1 and TRBJ2-4, with 9 nucleotides matching TRBD2. Losses at the gene ends were 5 bases for V and 0 bases for J; bases not matched to a gene: 5. There are 15 residues in the CDR3. The germline V gene encodes CDR1 DFQATT and CDR2 SNEGSKA (reference sequence). In DNA form, the CDR3 reads TGCAGTGCTGGAACTAGCGGGCAAGCCAAAAACATTCAGTACTTC. Its protein is CSAGTSGQAKNIQYF.

This clonotype appeared a few times. This chain joins TRBV5-4 and TRBJ2-1; 8 nucleotides match TRBD2. This CDR3 comprises 15 residues. Germline V lookup: CDR1 SGHNT, CDR2 YYREEE (reference sequence). The V gene end was trimmed by 2 bases and the J gene end by 5 bases; junction bases not matched to a gene: 6. CDR3 sequence reads: CASSLQLAVNNEQFF. Written as DNA, the CDR3 is TGTGCCAGCAGCTTACAACTAGCGGTTAACAATGAGCAGTTCTTC.

The gene calls are TRBV6-2 or TRBV6-3 and TRBJ2-3, with 8 nucleotides matching TRBD2. Germline CDR1 MNHEY, CDR2 SVGEGT. This CDR3 contains 15 residues. The V gene end was trimmed by 6 bases and the J gene end by 7 bases; junction bases not matched to a gene: 12. For the CDR3, the DNA is TGTGCCAGCAGATTTCGTAGCGGGGAGCACAATACGCAGTATTTT. It codes for CASRFRSGEHNTQYF.